These T cell receptor beta chains were read from a single sample in a study of response to subunit inactivated influenza vaccine. From the RT-PCR reads, TCRdb called clonotypes with MiXCR, one entry per CDR3 protein. The sample includes about half a million distinct CDR3 sequences, approximately 7.7% of them seen just once. The starting material was PBMCs from blood, obtained roughly 24 months after vaccination. These receptors all stem from a man aged 50-75 years who received an inactivated influenza vaccine. CDR3s include the opening cysteine and the closing phenylalanine or tryptophan. The D gene is left open where the match is weak. The size entry is marked missing in some rows and otherwise reads once, few, many or a size class.

v_call	clone_size	d_call	j_call	cdr3_nt	cdr3_aa
TRBV24-1	-	-	TRBJ2-2	TGTGCCACCAGCGAACTAGCAGACACCGGGGAGCTGTTTTTT	CATSELADTGELFF
TRBV29-1	-	TRBD1	TRBJ2-7	TGCAGCGTTGATAACCTACAGGGGGCGAGGGGCGAGCAGTACTTC	CSVDNLQGARGEQYF
TRBV3-1	-	-	TRBJ2-1	TGTGCCAGCAGCCTGACATGGGGCCACAATGAGCAGTTCTTC	CASSLTWGHNEQFF
TRBV5-1	few	TRBD1	TRBJ1-2	TGCGCCAGCAGCTGGGACAGGTTGTATGGCTACACCTTC	CASSWDRLYGYTF
TRBV4-3	-	TRBD2	TRBJ2-7	TGCGCCAGCAGCCAAGAGGCCCTTGGAGCGGGAGCGGGCCTAGATGAGCAGTACTTC	CASSQEALGAGAGLDEQYF
TRBV7-8	-	-	TRBJ2-6	TGTGCCAGCAGCTTAGCCCGACTCACGAGACGCTCTGGGGCCAACGTCCTGACTTTC	CASSLARLTRRSGANVLTF
TRBV10-3	many	-	TRBJ2-1	TGTGCCATCAGTGAGTCGGTGCGTCCAGGGGCGAGCTCCTACAATGAGCAGTTCTTC	CAISESVRPGASSYNEQFF
TRBV15	few	TRBD1	TRBJ1-1	TGTGCCACCAGCAGAGAGCCCTTCAGGGGGGGCGCTGAAGCTTTCTTT	CATSREPFRGGAEAFF
TRBV5-1	many	TRBD1	TRBJ2-3	TGCGCCAGCAGCTTACAGGGGCTCACAGATACGCAGTATTTT	CASSLQGLTDTQYF
TRBV29-1	-	TRBD2	TRBJ2-7	TGCAGCGTTGCCCCCCGTCTAGCGGCCTACGAGCAGTACTTC	CSVAPRLAAYEQYF
TRBV20-1	few	-	TRBJ2-7	TGCAGTGCCACCCAGGGGCAAGTGGACGGCGAGCAGTACTTC	CSATQGQVDGEQYF
TRBV7-6	-	TRBD2	TRBJ2-5	TGTGCCAGCGCAATGAAGGCGGGAGGCGAGACCCAGTACTTC	CASAMKAGGETQYF
TRBV4-1	few	-	TRBJ2-1	TGCGCCAGCAGCCAATGGGAGTCAACCTACAATGAGCAGTTCTTC	CASSQWESTYNEQFF
TRBV27	-	TRBD2	TRBJ2-1	TGTGCCAGCAGTCCCGGGCTAGCGGGTAGGAGTGAGCAGTTCTTC	CASSPGLAGRSEQFF
TRBV20-1	-	TRBD1	TRBJ1-4	TGCAGTGCTAGTCACGGACAGGGGGAATATAATGAAAAACTGTTTTTT	CSASHGQGEYNEKLFF
TRBV9	many	-	TRBJ2-5	TGTGCCAGCAGCGTTTCCCCCCAAGAGACCCAGTACTTC	CASSVSPQETQYF
TRBV10-3	many	-	TRBJ1-5	TGTGCCATCAGTGAGCCAGGGAATCAGCCCCAGCATTTT	CAISEPGNQPQHF
TRBV5-5	-	-	TRBJ2-7	TGTGCCAGCAGCTCTGGGGACCGCCTACTGGAGCAGTACTTC	CASSSGDRLLEQYF
TRBV7-2	few	-	TRBJ2-7	TGTGCCAGCAGCTTAAGCCCCAAAGAGCAGTACTTC	CASSLSPKEQYF
TRBV24-1	-	-	TRBJ2-3	TGTGCCACTAGTAGAGGGAGGAGCTCAGATACGCAGTATTTT	CATSRGRSSDTQYF
TRBV12-3/TRBV12-4	-	-	TRBJ2-7	TGTGCCAGCAGTTCCAGCTGGACAGAGGCTCGCCACTACGAGCAGTACTTC	CASSSSWTEARHYEQYF
TRBV4-3	-	TRBD2	TRBJ2-1	TGCGCCAGCAGCCAAGATTATCCCGGACTAGCGGGAGTTACTTACAATGAGCAGTTCTTC	CASSQDYPGLAGVTYNEQFF
TRBV9	many	TRBD2	TRBJ2-1	TGTGCCAGCAGCGTAGGGGCTAGCGGGGGTTTTAATGAGCAGTTCTTC	CASSVGASGGFNEQFF
TRBV5-5	few	-	TRBJ2-7	TGTGCCAGCAGCTTGGAATTAGACCCGGTCTACGAGCAGTACTTC	CASSLELDPVYEQYF
TRBV5-1	many	-	TRBJ2-3	TGCGCCAGCAGCTGGGCCGGCGGCCGCGGGGATACGCAGTATTTT	CASSWAGGRGDTQYF
TRBV5-1	-	-	TRBJ1-4	TGCGCCAGCAGCACCACCGGGGGACCGCTTAATGAAAAACTGTTTTTT	CASSTTGGPLNEKLFF
TRBV5-1	many	-	TRBJ2-1	TGCGCCAGCAGTCCGGGACGGAACTACAATGAGCAGTTCTTC	CASSPGRNYNEQFF
TRBV11-2	few	-	TRBJ2-1	TGTGCCAGCAGCTCCCCTGTGGGCCTCCTGGTAGTCAATGAGCAGTTCTTC	CASSSPVGLLVVNEQFF